The clone carrying this T cell receptor (beta chain) was observed a few times. Its specificity is not known. These data are taken from a study of response to subunit inactivated influenza vaccine. Findings and caveats of the study: Each seasonal influenza vaccination recruits few new T cells, the authors suggested.

Using its own MiXCR run on the RT-PCR reads, TCRdb lists one record per CDR3 protein. Of roughly 630,000 distinct CDR3 sequences listed, 12% to 15% were seen once; the top ten hold 7.6%. This sample comprised PBMCs from blood, obtained approximately 15 days before vaccination. The source of this sequence is a man in his fifties or sixties who received an inactivated influenza vaccine.

The CDR3 sequence: CAISGTSEQTQYF. The CDR3, as DNA: TGTGCCATAAGCGGGACTAGCGAGCAGACCCAGTACTTC. The chain links TRBV10-3 to TRBJ2-5; 10 positions match TRBD2. This CDR3 comprises 13 residues. Per the germline V gene, CDR1 is ENHRY and CDR2 is SYGVKD. V was clipped by 9 bases and J by 6 bases; unmatched bases: 7.